One and the same sample provided the 22 T cell receptor beta chains below, sequenced in a study of blood T cell repertoires in COVID-19. Repertoires were generated with immunoSEQ multiplex PCR, while TCRdb's copy carries only in-frame clones and drops some. The repertoire has 280,000 or so clones, about nine tenths of them found once; the top ten carry 6.9%. The sequencing sample was made of peripheral blood. These receptor sequences come from a woman in her 30s who had recovered from COVID-19.

This clone was counted a single time. The CDR3, as DNA: TGTGCCAGCAGCACAACGATTTCGAGGAGCACTGAAGCTTTCTTT. Its protein is CASSTTISRSTEAFF. The rearrangement uses TRBV5-4 and TRBJ1-1, with no clear D. The germline V gene has CDR1 SGHNT and CDR2 YYREEE (reference sequence). V was clipped by 4 bases and J by 4 bases, with 17 bases between them. The CDR3 has 15 residues.

V and J are TRBV5-1 and TRBJ2-3; 9 positions match TRBD2. The CDR3 extends over 15 amino acids. V lost 1 base to trimming and J lost 1 base; unmatched junction nucleotides: 1. Looked up from germline, CDR1 is SGHRS and CDR2 is YFSETQ. In DNA form, the CDR3 reads TGCGCCAGCAGCTTGCAGCGGGGGGGCACAGATACGCAGTATTTT. Protein product: CASSLQRGGTDTQYF.

On this clone itself: Other DNA sequences in the same sample also yield this CDR3. The chain links TRBV5-1 to TRBJ2-5, with D perhaps matching TRBD1 (5 bases). Germline assignment: CDR1 SGHRS and CDR2 YFSETQ. V was shortened by 2 bases and J by 0 bases, with 8 bases between the two germline ends. This CDR3 contains 14 residues. The CDR3 coding sequence is TGCGCCAGCAGCTTACAGGCGTACCAAGAGACCCAGTACTTC. It yields the protein CASSLQAYQETQYF.

This chain uses TRBV4-3 with TRBJ1-2; D gene unclear. This CDR3 has 16 residues. Germline V CDR1 and CDR2: LGHNA, YSLEER. With 0 bases removed from V and 2 bases from J, the gap between germline ends came to 13 bases. The CDR3 DNA is TGCGCCAGCAGCCAAGATAAGGGCAGCGGGAACTATGGCTACACCTTC. As protein: CASSQDKGSGNYGYTF.

The chain is built from TRBV3-1 (or the pseudogene TRBV3-2) and TRBJ2-2, with a weak D call TRBD1 (6 bases). CDR3 length: 16 amino acids. The germline CDR1 and CDR2 sequences are LGHDT and YNNKEL (reference sequence). Trimming pared 3 bases from V and 0 bases from J, leaving 11 bases between. The DNA for the CDR3 is TGTGCCAGCAGCCAGATTGCAGGGGCGAACACCGGGGAGCTGTTTTTT. Amino acid sequence: CASSQIAGANTGELFF.

This clone was detected only a few times. The chain recombines TRBV7-9 with TRBJ2-7; weak D call: TRBD1 (6 bases). Germline V gene data show CDR1 as SEHNR and CDR2 as FQNEAQ (reference sequence). Trimming stripped 5 bases from V and 3 bases from J, with 8 bases between. The CDR3 spans 12 residues. The CDR3 nucleotides read TGTGCCAGCAGCCGACAGGACTACGAGCAGTACTTC. Protein product: CASSRQDYEQYF. Supplemented by reference TRBV7-9 and TRBJ2-7, the full variable domain reads DTGVSQNPRHKITKRGQNVTFRCDPISEHNRLYWYRQTLGQGPEFLTYFQNEAQLEKSRLLSDRFSAERPKGSFSTLEIQRTEQGDSAMYLCASSRQDYEQYFGPGTRLTVT.

The V gene is TRBV3-1 (or the pseudogene TRBV3-2), the J gene TRBJ1-1; tentative D call: TRBD1 (5 bases). The V and J ends lost 4 bases and 3 bases respectively, with 9 bases between them. This CDR3 contains 13 residues. Germline V CDR1 and CDR2: LGHDT, YNNKEL (reference sequence). The CDR3 protein is CASSPQGDTEAFF. CDR3 sequence (DNA): TGTGCCAGCAGCCCACAAGGGGACACTGAAGCTTTCTTT.

The chain combines TRBV7-9 with TRBJ2-5; 9 nucleotides agree with TRBD2. The CDR3 contains 16 residues. Germline values: CDR1 SEHNR, CDR2 FQNEAQ (reference sequence). V shed 2 bases, J shed 7 bases, and the junction held 11 bases outside the gene matches. In DNA form, the CDR3 reads TGTGCCAGCAGCTTATGGACTAGCGTCCTTCCAAGGACCCAGTACTTC. Translated: CASSLWTSVLPRTQYF. The whole variable domain, remainder taken from reference TRBV7-9 and TRBJ2-5, is DTGVSQNPRHKITKRGQNVTFRCDPISEHNRLYWYRQTLGQGPEFLTYFQNEAQLEKSRLLSDRFSAERPKGSFSTLEIQRTEQGDSAMYLCASSLWTSVLPRTQYFGPGTRLLVL.

The chain links TRBV4-1 to TRBJ1-5; 8 bases are shared with TRBD1. Germline CDR1 is MGHRA and CDR2 is YSYEKL. V trimming: 4 bases; J trimming: 5 bases; junction bases outside the gene matches: 10. The length of the CDR3 is 16 residues. CDR3 residues: CASSRTGTGGYQPQHF. CDR3 nucleotides: TGCGCCAGCAGCCGAACAGGGACAGGAGGTTATCAGCCCCAGCATTTT.

The chain employs TRBV5-1 and TRBJ2-7; D is perhaps TRBD2 (6 bases). Trimming cost V 2 bases and J 0 bases, with 12 bases left between them. From germline, CDR1 is SGHRS and CDR2 YFSETQ. There are 15 residues in the CDR3. This CDR3 reads CASSFGATSSYEQYF. The CDR3 DNA reads as TGCGCCAGCAGCTTTGGGGCGACTAGCTCCTACGAGCAGTACTTC.

This sequence joins TRBV7-8 and TRBJ1-1, with D unresolved. Per germline, CDR1 SGHVS and CDR2 FQNEAQ. Trimming removed 5 bases at V and 1 base at J, with 8 bases between. The CDR3 is made up of 13 amino acids. In DNA, the CDR3 is TGTGCCAGCAGCCAAACAGCGAACACTGAAGCTTTCTTT. Amino acids: CASSQTANTEAFF.

V and J are TRBV29-1 and TRBJ1-6; a possible D gene is TRBD1 (6 bases). Trimming took 5 bases from V and 7 from J, leaving 15 bases between them. CDR1 SQVTM and CDR2 ANQGSEA come from the germline V gene. The CDR3 contains 14 residues. The CDR3 DNA is TGCAGCGTTCTCCCGGGACAACCCAATTCACCCCTCCACTTT. Protein sequence: CSVLPGQPNSPLHF.

The genes are TRBV7-7 and TRBJ2-5, with TRBD2 matching 8 bases. The CDR3 runs 15 residues. The germline gives CDR1 SSHAT, CDR2 FNYEAQ (reference sequence). V lost 3 bases and J lost 5; bases outside the gene matches: 8. CDR3 bases: TGTGCCAGCAGCTTGGGGCGGGGGGACCGGGAGACCCAGTACTTC. Translated, it gives CASSLGRGDRETQYF.

In its sample, this clone was seen once. The J gene is TRBJ2-1, the V gene TRBV7-2; 10 positions match TRBD1. Germline V lookup: CDR1 SGHTA, CDR2 FQGNSA. V gave up 5 bases and J gave up 12 bases; unmatched junction bases: 10. This CDR3 comprises 14 residues. CDR3 residues: CASSRDRGWAGQFF. The CDR3 DNA is TGTGCCAGCAGCCGGGACAGGGGTTGGGCTGGGCAGTTCTTC.

The CDR3 loop reads CASSLGVYGAGNAEAFF. The CDR3 DNA reads as TGTGCCAGCAGTCTAGGGGTTTATGGAGCTGGAAACGCTGAAGCTTTCTTT. The V and J genes are TRBV9 and TRBJ1-1; tentatively, D is TRBD1 (5 bases). Trimming shortened V by 5 bases and J by 6 bases, and 26 bases separated the two germline ends. The CDR3 consists of 17 residues. From germline, CDR1 is SGDLS and CDR2 YYNGEE.

V is TRBV7-2 and J is TRBJ2-7, with 9 bases matching TRBD2. The junction had 7 bases not matched to a gene; V was cut back by 5 bases and J by 5 bases. This CDR3 is 14 amino acids long. Germline loops: CDR1 SGHTA, CDR2 FQGNSA. For the CDR3, the DNA is TGTGCCAGCAGCCCCCGACTAGCGGACGACGAGCAGTACTTC. This gives the protein CASSPRLADDEQYF.

This rearrangement joins TRBV2 to TRBJ1-6; 10 bases are a match to TRBD1. The CDR3 is 15 amino acids. Losses at the gene ends were 6 bases for V and 7 bases for J; bases not matched to a gene: 6. The V gene's germline CDR1 is SNHLY and CDR2 FYNNEI. CDR3 DNA: TGTGCCAGCAGGCCCGGGACAGGGGAAAATTCACCCCTCCACTTT. It translates to CASRPGTGENSPLHF.

This sequence joins TRBV28 and TRBJ1-4, with TRBD1 as a possible D gene (6 bases). The germline V gene has CDR1 MDHEN and CDR2 SYDVKM. V was cut by 5 bases and J by 8 bases, with 15 bases left in between. The length of the CDR3 is 14 residues. The CDR3 DNA is TGTGCCAGCAGTGTCGGGACACCGGACGAAAAACTGTTTTTT. It is translated as CASSVGTPDEKLFF.

This clone has only a few counts. The V and J genes are TRBV20-1 and TRBJ1-4; D remains ambiguous. This CDR3 comprises 11 residues. The V gene's germline CDR1 is DFQATT and CDR2 SNEGSKA (reference sequence). Trimming left V 1 base short and J 6 bases short, with 3 bases between. This CDR3 reads CSARVDEKLFF. For the CDR3, the DNA is TGCAGTGCTAGAGTCGATGAAAAACTGTTTTTT.

This chain joins TRBV20-1 and TRBJ2-7, with D tentatively TRBD1 (6 bases). Germline lookup yields CDR1 DFQATT and CDR2 SNEGSKA (reference sequence). Trimming took 5 bases from V and 6 from J, leaving 11 bases between them. This CDR3 region has 11 residues. DNA of the CDR3: TGCAGTGCTGGACAGTCGCGCGAGCAGTACTTC. Translated: CSAGQSREQYF.

This chain joins TRBV5-1 and TRBJ2-7; a weak D match, TRBD1 (5 bases). The germline V gene encodes CDR1 SGHRS and CDR2 YFSETQ. The CDR3 spans 14 residues. Deletions cut 3 bases from V and 2 bases from J, with 12 bases between. The CDR3 is CASSSLQGPYEQYF. Written as DNA, the CDR3 is TGCGCCAGCAGCTCGCTCCAGGGCCCCTACGAGCAGTACTTC. Full variable domain (remainder filled in from reference TRBV5-1 and TRBJ2-7): KAGVTQTPRYLIKTRGQQVTLSCSPISGHRSVSWYQQTPGQGLQFLFEYFSETQRNKGNFPGRFSGRQFSNSRSEMNVSTLELGDSALYLCASSSLQGPYEQYFGPGTRLTVT.

This clone has a handful of counts. This rearrangement joins TRBV6-5 to TRBJ2-3, with TRBD1 matching over 9 bases. Per the germline V gene, CDR1 is MNHEY and CDR2 is SVGAGI. This CDR3 comprises 15 residues. V shed 3 bases and J 3 bases; nucleotides not matched to a gene: 4. This CDR3 reads CASSYSGTGTDTQYF. DNA of the CDR3: TGTGCCAGCAGTTATTCCGGGACAGGGACAGATACGCAGTATTTT.